Below, 16 T cell receptor beta chains from the same sample are listed, as sequenced in a study of blood T cell repertoires in COVID-19 (dated by TCRdb to 2020 to 2022). Library creation used the immunoSEQ multiplex PCR assay. Here the immuneACCESS table is served through TCRdb, limited to in-frame sequences with V and J called. Missing clones are a known gap in these copies; in checked studies unresolved V genes cover under half, and the rest lacks a known reason. In all, the sample holds some 160,000 clones, and 80% to 85% of those were seen once. The top ten clones comprise 11% of the sample. The sample taken for sequencing was peripheral blood. These receptors were obtained from a man aged 70 or older with active or convalescent COVID-19.

This clone was counted a few times. The chain combines TRBV20-1 with TRBJ1-1; 11 bases fit TRBD1. Germline V gene sequence: CDR1 DFQATT, CDR2 SNEGSKA (reference sequence). This CDR3 comprises 14 residues. With 3 bases clipped from V and 4 bases from J, the junction kept 4 bases outside the gene matches. This CDR3 is CSASSGTGGTEAFF. CDR3 bases: TGCAGTGCTAGTTCCGGGACAGGGGGCACTGAAGCTTTCTTT.

The V call is TRBV27, the J call TRBJ2-1; a weak D match, TRBD2 (6 bases). The CDR3 runs 15 residues. V gave up 3 bases and J gave up 8 bases, with 17 bases separating them. The V gene's germline CDR1 is MNHEY and CDR2 SMNVEV (reference sequence). The CDR3 coding sequence is TGTGCCAGCAGTTTCCGGGGGATATCACGGGATGAGCAGTTCTTC. Amino acid sequence: CASSFRGISRDEQFF.

This clone came up a few times. The V gene is TRBV4-3, the J gene TRBJ2-3; D remains ambiguous. V gave up 0 bases and J gave up 4 bases, with 11 bases separating them. The CDR3 is 15 residues long. The germline CDR1 and CDR2 sequences are LGHNA and YSLEER. The CDR3 sequence: CASSQEVLTPDTQYF. CDR3 DNA: TGCGCCAGCAGCCAAGAAGTCCTAACTCCAGATACGCAGTATTTT.

The genes are TRBV7-2 and TRBJ2-5; D may be TRBD2 (6 bases). Between the trimmed V and J ends, which lost 5 bases and 5 bases, there was a span of 18 bases. The CDR3 is 15 amino acids. Per the germline V gene, CDR1 is SGHTA and CDR2 is FQGNSA. CDR3 nucleotide sequence: TGTGCCAGCAGCCCCAGAGGGGACTCCTACGAGACCCAGTACTTC. Protein sequence: CASSPRGDSYETQYF.

This clone was counted a single time. The V call is TRBV18, the J call TRBJ2-5, with D possibly being TRBD1 (6 bases). The CDR3 has 13 amino acids. Trimming shortened V by 3 bases and J by 4 bases, and 9 bases separated the two germline ends. The germline V gene encodes CDR1 KGHSH and CDR2 LQKENI. The CDR3 reads CASSPAGVETQYF. CDR3 DNA: TGTGCCAGCTCACCCGCAGGGGTAGAGACCCAGTACTTC. Supplemented by reference TRBV18 and TRBJ2-5, the full variable domain reads NAGVMQNPRHLVRRRGQEARLRCSPMKGHSHVYWYRQLPEEGLKFMVYLQKENIIDESGMPKERFSAEFPKEGPSILRIQQVVRGDSAAYFCASSPAGVETQYFGPGTRLLVL.

This clone appeared a single time. J is TRBJ1-1 and V is TRBV27, with a tentative D call TRBD1 (5 bases). Germline CDR1 MNHEY, CDR2 SMNVEV (reference sequence). The CDR3 runs to 15 residues. The ends were cut back, 3 bases at V and 3 bases at J, with 14 bases in the middle. The CDR3 spells CASSFFWGGHTEAFF. The CDR3 nucleotides read TGTGCCAGCAGTTTTTTCTGGGGCGGACACACTGAAGCTTTCTTT.

The chain recombines TRBV7-3 with TRBJ2-1, with 8 bases identical to TRBD2. This CDR3 is 15 amino acids long. Germline-derived CDR1 and CDR2 are SGHTA and FQGTGA. Trimming at V came to 3 bases and at J to 3 bases, leaving 4 bases not matched to a gene. CDR3 loop: CASSFGGGNYNEQFF. The CDR3 nucleotides read TGTGCCAGCAGCTTCGGCGGGGGGAACTACAATGAGCAGTTCTTC.

The V and J genes are TRBV19 and TRBJ2-3, with TRBD1 identical over 8 bases. The CDR3 has 16 amino acids. V shed 0 bases, J shed 3 bases, and the junction held 5 bases outside the gene matches. In germline, CDR1 is LNHDA, CDR2 SQIVND (reference sequence). CDR3 nucleotides: TGTGCCAGTAGTATAGATCGACAGGGGAGGACAGATACGCAGTATTTT. It translates to CASSIDRQGRTDTQYF.

V and J are TRBV12-3 or TRBV12-4 and TRBJ2-5, with 9 bases matching TRBD1. V lost 8 bases to trimming and J lost 4 bases; unmatched junction nucleotides: 5. There are 13 residues in the CDR3. CDR3 amino acids: CASGSTGGETQYF. DNA of the CDR3: TGTGCCAGCGGTTCGACAGGGGGAGAGACCCAGTACTTC.

J is TRBJ1-4 and V is TRBV7-9; no firm D call. V lost 1 base and J lost 8, with 14 bases in between. The V gene's germline CDR1 is SEHNR and CDR2 FQNEAQ (reference sequence). This CDR3 has 15 amino acids. The CDR3 is CASSLGAGVREKLFF. The CDR3 DNA is TGTGCCAGCAGCTTAGGCGCCGGGGTCCGAGAAAAACTGTTTTTT.

This clone was observed at least ten times. The genes are TRBV28 and TRBJ1-5; D ambiguous. The CDR3 runs 17 residues. Germline V gene sequence: CDR1 MDHEN, CDR2 SYDVKM. V lost 5 bases to trimming and J lost 0 bases, with 17 bases between them. The CDR3 DNA follows: TGTGCCAGCAGTCCCCGATACCAGAGAGGTAGCAATCAGCCCCAGCATTTT. It is translated as CASSPRYQRGSNQPQHF.

This chain connects TRBV5-1 to TRBJ1-4; D gene ambiguous. Per germline, CDR1 SGHRS and CDR2 YFSETQ. V lost 2 bases to trimming and J lost 0 bases, with 8 bases between them. The CDR3 covers 15 residues. The CDR3 nucleotides read TGCGCCAGCAGCTTCGCGAGTGCAACTAATGAAAAACTGTTTTTT. Translation gives CASSFASATNEKLFF.

The chain is built from TRBV10-3 and TRBJ2-1; D may be TRBD2 (6 bases). Per the germline V gene, CDR1 is ENHRY and CDR2 is SYGVKD. The CDR3 runs to 13 residues. The V gene lost 10 bases and the J gene lost 2 bases, with 12 bases spanning the gap. CDR3 DNA sequence: TGTGCCACCAGACTAGTGACCTACAATGAGCAGTTCTTC. Its protein is CATRLVTYNEQFF.

CDR3 region: CASSSWTSGSADTQYF. CDR3 bases: TGTGCCAGCAGCTCCTGGACTAGCGGGAGTGCTGATACGCAGTATTTT. The rearrangement links TRBV7-8 to TRBJ2-3; 13 bases are a match to TRBD2. Trimming took 4 bases from V and 6 from J; bases not matched to a gene: 7. The germline CDR1 and CDR2 sequences are SGHVS and FQNEAQ. The length of the CDR3 is 16 residues. Using reference TRBV7-8 and TRBJ2-3 for the parts outside the CDR3, the full variable domain is GAGVSQSPRYKVAKRGQDVALRCDPISGHVSLFWYQQALGQGPEFLTYFQNEAQLDKSGLPSDRFFAERPEGSVSTLKIQRTQQEDSAVYLCASSSWTSGSADTQYFGPGTRLTVL.

V usage is TRBV11-3 and J usage is TRBJ1-1; 9 bases are a match to TRBD1. The CDR3 has 14 amino acids. The ends lost 5 bases at V and 3 bases at J; junction bases unmatched: 4. Germline V lookup: CDR1 SGHNT, CDR2 YENEEA. CDR3 DNA sequence: TGTGCCAGCAGCCCGGGACAGGGTTACACTGAAGCTTTCTTT. It yields the protein CASSPGQGYTEAFF.

This sequence joins TRBV7-2 and TRBJ2-2, with a possible D match to TRBD1 (5 bases). The CDR3 runs to 14 residues. Germline loops: CDR1 SGHTA, CDR2 FQGNSA. Deletions cut 8 bases from V and 0 bases from J, with 10 bases between. CDR3 DNA: TGTGCCAGCCCCGAGACAGCGAACACCGGGGAGCTGTTTTTT. Translated, it gives CASPETANTGELFF.